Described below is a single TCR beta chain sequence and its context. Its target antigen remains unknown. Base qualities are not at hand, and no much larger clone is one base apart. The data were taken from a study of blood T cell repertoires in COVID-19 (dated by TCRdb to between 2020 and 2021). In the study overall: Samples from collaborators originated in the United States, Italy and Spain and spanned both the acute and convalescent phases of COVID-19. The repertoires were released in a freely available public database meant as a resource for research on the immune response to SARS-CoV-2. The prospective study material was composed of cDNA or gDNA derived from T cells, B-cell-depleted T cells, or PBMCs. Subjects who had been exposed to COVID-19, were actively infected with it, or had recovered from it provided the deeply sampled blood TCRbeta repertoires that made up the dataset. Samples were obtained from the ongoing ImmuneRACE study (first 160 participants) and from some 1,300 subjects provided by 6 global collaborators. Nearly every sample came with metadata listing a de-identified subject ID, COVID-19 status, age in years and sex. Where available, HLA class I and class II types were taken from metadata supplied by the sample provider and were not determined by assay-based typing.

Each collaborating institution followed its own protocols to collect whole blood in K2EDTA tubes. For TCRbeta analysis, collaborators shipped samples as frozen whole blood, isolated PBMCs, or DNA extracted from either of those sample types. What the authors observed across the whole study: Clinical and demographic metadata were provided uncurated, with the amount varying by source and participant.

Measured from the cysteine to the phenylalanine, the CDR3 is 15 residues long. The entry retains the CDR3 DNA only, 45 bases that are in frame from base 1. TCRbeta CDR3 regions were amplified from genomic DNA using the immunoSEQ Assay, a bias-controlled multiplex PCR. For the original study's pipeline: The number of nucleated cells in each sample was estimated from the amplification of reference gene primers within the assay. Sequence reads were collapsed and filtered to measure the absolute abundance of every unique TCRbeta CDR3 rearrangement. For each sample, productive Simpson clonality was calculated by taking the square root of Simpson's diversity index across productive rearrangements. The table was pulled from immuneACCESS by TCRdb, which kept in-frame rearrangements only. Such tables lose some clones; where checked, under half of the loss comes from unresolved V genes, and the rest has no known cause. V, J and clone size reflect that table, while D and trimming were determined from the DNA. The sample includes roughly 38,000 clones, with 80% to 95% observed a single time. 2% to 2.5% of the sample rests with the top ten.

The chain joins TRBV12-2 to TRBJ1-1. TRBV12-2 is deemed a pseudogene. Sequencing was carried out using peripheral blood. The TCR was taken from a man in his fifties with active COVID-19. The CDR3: CASRGTGIGDTEAFF. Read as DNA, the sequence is TGTGCAAGTCGTGGAACTGGGATCGGGGACACTGAAGCTTTCTTT.